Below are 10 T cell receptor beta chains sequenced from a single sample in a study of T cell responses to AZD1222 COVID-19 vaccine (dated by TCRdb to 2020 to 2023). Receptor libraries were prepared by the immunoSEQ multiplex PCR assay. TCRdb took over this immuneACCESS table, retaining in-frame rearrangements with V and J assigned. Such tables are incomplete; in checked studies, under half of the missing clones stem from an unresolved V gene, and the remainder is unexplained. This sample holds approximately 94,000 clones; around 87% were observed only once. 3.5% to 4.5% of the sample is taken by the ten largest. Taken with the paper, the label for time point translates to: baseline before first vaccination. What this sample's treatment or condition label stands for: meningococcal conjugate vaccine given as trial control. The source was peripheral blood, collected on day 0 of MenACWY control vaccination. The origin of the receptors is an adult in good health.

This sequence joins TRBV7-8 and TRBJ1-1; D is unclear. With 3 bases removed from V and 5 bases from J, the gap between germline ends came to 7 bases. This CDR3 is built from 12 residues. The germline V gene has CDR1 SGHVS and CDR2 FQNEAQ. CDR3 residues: CASSLRETEAFF. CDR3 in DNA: TGTGCCAGCAGCTTGAGGGAGACTGAAGCTTTCTTT. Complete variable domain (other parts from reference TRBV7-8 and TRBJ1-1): GAGVSQSPRYKVAKRGQDVALRCDPISGHVSLFWYQQALGQGPEFLTYFQNEAQLDKSGLPSDRFFAERPEGSVSTLKIQRTQQEDSAVYLCASSLRETEAFFGQGTRLTVV.

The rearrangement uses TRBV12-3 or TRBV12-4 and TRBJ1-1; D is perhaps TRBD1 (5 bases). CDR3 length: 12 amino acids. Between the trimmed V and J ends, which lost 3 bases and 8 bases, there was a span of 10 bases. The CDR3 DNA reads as TGTGCCAGCAGTTTCGGGGGTTACGAAGCTTTCTTT. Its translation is CASSFGGYEAFF.

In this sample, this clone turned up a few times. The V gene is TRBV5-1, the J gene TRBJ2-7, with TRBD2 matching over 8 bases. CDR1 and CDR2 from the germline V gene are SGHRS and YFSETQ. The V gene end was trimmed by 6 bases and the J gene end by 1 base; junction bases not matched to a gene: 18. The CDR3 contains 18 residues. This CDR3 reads CASTPTGSAGGGSYEQYF. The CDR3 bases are TGCGCCAGCACCCCTACGGGATCGGCGGGAGGAGGATCCTACGAGCAGTACTTC.

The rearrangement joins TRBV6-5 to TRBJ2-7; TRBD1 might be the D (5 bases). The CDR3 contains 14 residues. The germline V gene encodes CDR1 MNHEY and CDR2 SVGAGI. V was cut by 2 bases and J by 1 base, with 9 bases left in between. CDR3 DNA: TGTGCCAGCAGTTACGCGGACACGTCCTACGAGCAGTACTTC. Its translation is CASSYADTSYEQYF.

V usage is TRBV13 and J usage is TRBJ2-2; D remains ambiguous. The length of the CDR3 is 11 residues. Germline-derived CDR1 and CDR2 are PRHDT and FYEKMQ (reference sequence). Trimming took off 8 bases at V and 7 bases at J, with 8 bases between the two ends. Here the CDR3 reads CASSQIGELFF. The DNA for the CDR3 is TGTGCCAGCTCCCAAATCGGGGAGCTGTTTTTT. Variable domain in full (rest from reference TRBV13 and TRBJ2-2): AAGVIQSPRHLIKEKRETATLKCYPIPRHDTVYWYQQGPGQDPQFLISFYEKMQSDKGSIPDRFSAQQFSDYHSELNMSSLELGDSALYFCASSQIGELFFGEGSRLTVL.

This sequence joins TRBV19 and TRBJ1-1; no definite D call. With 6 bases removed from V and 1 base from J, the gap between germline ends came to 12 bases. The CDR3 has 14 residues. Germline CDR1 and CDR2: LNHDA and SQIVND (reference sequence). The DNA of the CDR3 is TGTGCCAGTAGGGGGAGTAACACGAACACTGAAGCTTTCTTT. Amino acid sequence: CASRGSNTNTEAFF. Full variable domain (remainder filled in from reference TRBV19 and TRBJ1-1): DGGITQSPKYLFRKEGQNVTLSCEQNLNHDAMYWYRQDPGQGLRLIYYSQIVNDFQKGDIAEGYSVSREKKESFPLTVTSAQKNPTAFYLCASRGSNTNTEAFFGQGTRLTVV.

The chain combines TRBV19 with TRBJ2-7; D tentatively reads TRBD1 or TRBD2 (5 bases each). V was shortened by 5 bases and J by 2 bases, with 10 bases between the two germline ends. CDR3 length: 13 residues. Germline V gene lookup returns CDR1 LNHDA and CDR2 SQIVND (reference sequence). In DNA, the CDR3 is TGTGCCAGTAGTCCCGGGACGGCCTACGAGCAGTACTTC. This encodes CASSPGTAYEQYF.

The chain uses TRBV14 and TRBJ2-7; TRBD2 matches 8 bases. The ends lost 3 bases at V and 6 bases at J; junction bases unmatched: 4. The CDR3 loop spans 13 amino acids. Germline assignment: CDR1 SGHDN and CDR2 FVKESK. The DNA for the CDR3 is TGTGCCAGCAGCCAGGGACTAGGTATCGAGCAGTACTTC. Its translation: CASSQGLGIEQYF.

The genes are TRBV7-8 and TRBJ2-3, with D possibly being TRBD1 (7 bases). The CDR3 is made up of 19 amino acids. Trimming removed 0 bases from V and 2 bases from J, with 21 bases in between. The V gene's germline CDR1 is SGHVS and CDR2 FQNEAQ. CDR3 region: CASSLAGGGGNQYTDTQYF. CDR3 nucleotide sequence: TGTGCCAGCAGCTTAGCTGGTGGAGGGGGCAACCAATACACAGATACGCAGTATTTT.

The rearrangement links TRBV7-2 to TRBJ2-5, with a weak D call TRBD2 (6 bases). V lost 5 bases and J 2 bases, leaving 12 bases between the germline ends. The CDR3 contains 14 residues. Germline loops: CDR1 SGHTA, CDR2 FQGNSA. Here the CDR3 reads CASSPAGTQETQYF. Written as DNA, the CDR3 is TGTGCCAGCAGCCCGGCCGGGACTCAAGAGACCCAGTACTTC.